One and the same sample provided the 28 T cell receptor beta chains below, sequenced in a study of identical twins. TCRdb processed the 5' RACE reads anew with MiXCR; each CDR3 protein has one entry. This sample has around 690,000 distinct CDR3 sequences, with about 20% found just once. The data were also submitted as part of a second study, on T cells expressing NK-cell markers.

Sequenced: PBMCs. The receptors originated from a woman between 18 and 29 years old in good health.

In its sample, this clonotype was seen a few times. The genes are TRBV10-3 and TRBJ2-1; 10 positions match TRBD2. Looked up from germline, CDR1 is ENHRY and CDR2 is SYGVKD. Trimming at V came to 3 bases and at J to 2 bases, leaving 4 bases not matched to a gene. The CDR3 has 16 residues. The CDR3 is CAISDRGLAAYNEQFF. The CDR3 DNA sequence: TGTGCCATCAGTGACCGAGGACTAGCGGCCTACAATGAGCAGTTCTTC.

The chain couples TRBV4-3 to TRBJ2-3; D tentatively fits TRBD1 or TRBD2 (5 bases each). With 0 bases removed from V and 4 bases from J, the gap between germline ends came to 14 bases. Germline lookup yields CDR1 LGHNA and CDR2 YSLEER. The CDR3 consists of 16 residues. The CDR3 region has the DNA TGCGCCAGCAGCCAAGAGACCTGGCTGGGGGCAGATACGCAGTATTTT. Encoded protein: CASSQETWLGADTQYF.

This clonotype was recorded a few times. The genes are TRBV29-1 and TRBJ1-2, with 9 bases aligning to TRBD1. Germline CDR1 and CDR2: SQVTM and ANQGSEA. The CDR3 spans 12 residues. Trimming removed 5 bases from V and 6 bases from J; junction bases left unmatched: 4. The CDR3 DNA is TGCAGCGTTAAACAGGGGGCACATGGCTACACCTTC. It specifies CSVKQGAHGYTF.

This clonotype was seen a few times. CDR3 sequence reads: CSVEGSLVTEQFF. For the CDR3, the DNA is TGCAGCGTTGAGGGGAGTCTAGTCACTGAGCAGTTCTTC. The J gene is TRBJ2-1, the V gene TRBV29-1; D is perhaps TRBD2 (5 bases). The CDR3 contains 13 residues. V was cut by 3 bases and J by 9 bases, with 15 bases left in between. The germline V gene encodes CDR1 SQVTM and CDR2 ANQGSEA.

The J gene is TRBJ2-3, the V gene TRBV7-9; TRBD2 matches at 7 bases. This CDR3 is 17 amino acids long. CDR1 and CDR2 (germline): SEHNR, FQNEAQ (reference sequence). Germline trimming cut 2 bases from V and 6 bases from J; bases unmatched to any gene: 14. As DNA, the CDR3 is TGTGCCAGCAGCTTACGCCTTTCGCGGGGGTCTGGGGATACGCAGTATTTT. Translating it yields CASSLRLSRGSGDTQYF.

This clonotype appeared many times. J is TRBJ1-1 and V is TRBV29-1; 9 bases align to TRBD1. Germline values: CDR1 SQVTM, CDR2 ANQGSEA. Germline trimming cut 7 bases from V and 11 bases from J; bases unmatched to any gene: 26. CDR3 length equals 17 residues. The CDR3 nucleotides are TGCAGCGCTCCATCTCCCCCGGGACAGGGAGGTTCTCTTAGGGCTTTCTTT. Translation gives CSAPSPPGQGGSLRAFF.

J is TRBJ2-1 and V is TRBV29-1; D call uncertain. CDR1 and CDR2 from the germline V gene are SQVTM and ANQGSEA. Trimming left V 7 bases short and J 3 bases short, with 7 bases between. The CDR3 runs to 11 residues. The CDR3: CSGRVYNEQFF. The CDR3 coding sequence is TGCAGCGGACGAGTCTACAATGAGCAGTTCTTC.

This clonotype has a count of ten or more. This chain links TRBV20-1 with TRBJ2-5; tentatively, D is TRBD1 (6 bases). From germline, CDR1 is DFQATT and CDR2 SNEGSKA (reference sequence). This CDR3 region has 13 residues. The germline V and J ends were trimmed by 6 bases and 2 bases, with 13 bases remaining between them. DNA for the CDR3: TGCAGTGCACCCGACAGGCTACAAGAGACCCAGTACTTC. Protein: CSAPDRLQETQYF.

The chain employs TRBV7-6 and TRBJ1-1, with TRBD1 identical over 8 bases. V trimming: 2 bases; J trimming: 6 bases; junction bases outside the gene matches: 11. The CDR3 runs 16 residues. The germline V gene has CDR1 SGHVS and CDR2 FNYEAQ. The CDR3 is CASSLFPETGESEAFF. The CDR3 region has the DNA TGTGCCAGCAGCTTATTCCCCGAGACAGGGGAATCTGAAGCTTTCTTT. Variable domain in full (rest from reference TRBV7-6 and TRBJ1-1): GAGVSQSPRYKVTKRGQDVALRCDPISGHVSLYWYRQALGQGPEFLTYFNYEAQQDKSGLPNDRFSAERPEGSISTLTIQRTEQRDSAMYRCASSLFPETGESEAFFGQGTRLTVV.

A single count supports this clonotype. V and J are TRBV3-1 and TRBJ2-1, with 10 bases identical to TRBD2. V trimming: 4 bases; J trimming: 10 bases; junction bases outside the gene matches: 13. CDR1 is LGHDT, CDR2 YNNKEL, per germline (reference sequence). The CDR3 extends over 16 amino acids. The CDR3 spells CASSPESPSGRGEQFF. DNA for the CDR3: TGTGCCAGCAGCCCCGAATCCCCTAGCGGGAGAGGCGAGCAGTTCTTC.

The chain uses TRBV11-2 and TRBJ2-7; 7 bases line up with TRBD2. The junction had 6 bases not matched to a gene; V was cut back by 8 bases and J by 2 bases. The germline V gene has CDR1 SGHAT and CDR2 FQNNGV. The CDR3 runs 13 residues. CDR3 protein: CASGTTPTYEQYF. The CDR3 nucleotides read TGTGCCAGCGGGACTACCCCCACCTACGAGCAGTACTTC.

This clonotype has more than one count but fewer than ten. The V gene is TRBV12-3 or TRBV12-4, the J gene TRBJ2-5; 7 nucleotides line up with TRBD1. The CDR3 has 14 amino acids. V lost 5 bases, J lost 5 bases, and 8 bases stayed unmatched. The CDR3 spells CASSITGAEETQYF. CDR3 sequence (DNA): TGTGCCAGCAGTATCACAGGGGCGGAGGAGACCCAGTACTTC.

This clonotype came up a few times. This sequence joins TRBV19 and TRBJ1-2; 10 bases map to TRBD1. This CDR3 is built from 14 residues. CDR1 LNHDA and CDR2 SQIVND come from the germline V gene (reference sequence). V was pared by 7 bases and J by 8 bases, with 10 bases of the junction left unmatched. The CDR3 region is CASNPGQGSSGYTF. For the CDR3, the DNA is TGTGCCAGTAACCCGGGACAGGGGTCGAGCGGCTACACCTTC.

This chain connects TRBV11-2 to TRBJ2-7; 8 bases agree with TRBD2. This CDR3 has 15 amino acids. CDR1 and CDR2 from the germline V gene are SGHAT and FQNNGV. V lost 2 bases, J lost 4 bases, and 7 bases stayed unmatched. CDR3 nucleotides: TGTGCCAGCAGCTTACCGCGTAGCGGGATTTACGAGCAGTACTTC. Translation gives CASSLPRSGIYEQYF.

This clonotype was counted at least ten times. The V gene is TRBV12-3 or TRBV12-4, the J gene TRBJ2-5; 9 bases agree with TRBD2. Losses at the gene ends were 5 bases for V and 1 base for J; bases not matched to a gene: 2. The CDR3 runs 14 residues. The DNA of the CDR3 is TGTGCCAGCAGTCCGACTAGCGGCCAAGAGACCCAGTACTTC. It codes for CASSPTSGQETQYF.

Comments on this clonotype: One end of the junction varies from germline; a read error may be responsible. J is TRBJ2-6 and V is TRBV5-1, with D tentatively TRBD2 (6 bases). The CDR3 runs to 18 residues. Germline CDR1 reads SGHRS; CDR2 reads YFSETQ. The CDR3, as DNA: TGCGCCACCAGCTCGCGGCCTACGGGGGAAACTGGGGCCAACGTCCTGACTTTC. Translated: CATSSRPTGETGANVLTF.

This clonotype was observed a handful of times. The rearrangement links TRBV7-9 to TRBJ1-1; no firm D call. Germline CDR1 reads SEHNR; CDR2 reads FQNEAQ (reference sequence). This CDR3 spans 15 amino acids. The germline V and J ends were trimmed by 5 bases and 1 base, with 14 bases remaining between them. This CDR3 reads CASSPYGGKNTEAFF. The CDR3 nucleotides read TGTGCCAGCAGCCCGTACGGCGGCAAGAACACTGAAGCTTTCTTT.

This sequence joins TRBV10-3 and TRBJ2-6; perhaps D is TRBD1 or TRBD2 (5 bases each). CDR3 length equals 16 residues. Germline CDR1 and CDR2: ENHRY and SYGVKD. V shed 10 bases and J shed 1 base, with 17 bases lying between them. Here the CDR3 reads CATRDLGGSGANVLTF. For the CDR3, the DNA is TGTGCCACCCGGGACCTGGGCGGGTCTGGGGCCAACGTCCTGACTTTC.

This clonotype was detected ten times or more. CDR3: CASKFEQGSYGYTF. CDR3 coding DNA: TGTGCCAGCAAATTCGAACAGGGGAGTTATGGCTACACCTTC. The chain uses TRBV27 and TRBJ1-2, with 7 bases identical to TRBD1. J lost 5 bases, V lost 7 bases, and 10 bases had no gene match. Germline-derived CDR1 and CDR2 are MNHEY and SMNVEV (reference sequence). CDR3 length equals 14 residues.

This clonotype was found a few times. The DNA for the CDR3 is TGTGCCAGCAGTTTCGGGGGACAAGCCTACGAGCAGTACTTC. Its protein is CASSFGGQAYEQYF. The chain recombines TRBV12-3 or TRBV12-4 with TRBJ2-7; D may match TRBD1 or TRBD2 (6 bases each). V lost 3 bases and J 2 bases, leaving 11 bases between the germline ends. CDR3 length: 14 residues.

The chain recombines TRBV9 with TRBJ2-7; 8 bases map to TRBD2. Trimming cost V 4 bases and J 5 bases; bases outside gene matches: 5. This CDR3 spans 13 amino acids. Per germline, CDR1 SGDLS and CDR2 YYNGEE. The CDR3 sequence: CASSSSGNHEQYF. DNA of the CDR3: TGTGCCAGCAGCAGTAGCGGGAACCACGAGCAGTACTTC.

DNA of the CDR3: TGTGCCAGCAGCCGGGACTTCACAGGGTACTACGAGCAGTACTTC. Amino acid sequence: CASSRDFTGYYEQYF. This chain links TRBV12-3 or TRBV12-4 with TRBJ2-7; D may be TRBD1 or TRBD2 (6 bases each). There are 15 residues in the CDR3. Trimming left V 6 bases short and J 3 bases short, with 18 bases between.

Concerning this clonotype itself: A clone one base away is much larger, so this may be a read error. The chain is built from TRBV20-1 and TRBJ2-7; 8 nucleotides align to TRBD2. CDR3 length: 13 amino acids. From germline, CDR1 is DFQATT and CDR2 SNEGSKA (reference sequence). This CDR3 reads CCARLATSYEQYF. The DNA of the CDR3 is TGCTGTGCTCGACTAGCGACCTCCTACGAGCAGTACTTC.

V usage is TRBV4-3 and J usage is TRBJ2-1; 8 bases line up with TRBD1. With V trimmed by 8 bases and J by 5 bases, 8 bases remained unmatched. CDR1 and CDR2 from the germline V gene are LGHNA and YSLEER. The CDR3 length is 14 residues. The chain's CDR3 is CASGGGQADNEQFF. CDR3 DNA: TGCGCCAGCGGTGGGGGACAGGCGGACAATGAGCAGTTCTTC.

The J gene is TRBJ2-1, the V gene TRBV6-6, with D perhaps TRBD2 (5 bases). V was cut by 6 bases and J by 7 bases, with 13 bases left in between. The germline gives CDR1 MNHNY, CDR2 SVGAGI (reference sequence). This CDR3 region has 13 residues. DNA for the CDR3: TGTGCCAGCAGACCCGATACTAGAAATGAGCAGTTCTTC. It codes for CASRPDTRNEQFF.

The CDR3 coding sequence is TGCAGCGTAGGTAGCGGGAGGGCCATTGAGCAGTTCTTC. Amino acids: CSVGSGRAIEQFF. V gene TRBV20-1 combines with J gene TRBJ2-1; 11 bases align to TRBD2. The CDR3 totals 13 residues. In germline, CDR1 is DFQATT, CDR2 SNEGSKA (reference sequence).

This clonotype was detected ten times or more. This chain links TRBV12-3 or TRBV12-4 with TRBJ1-2; D remains unclear. Trimming took 3 bases from V and 7 from J, leaving 12 bases between them. The length of the CDR3 is 13 residues. As DNA, the CDR3 is TGTGCCAGCAGTTTTAGAATGCGTAGTGGCTACACCTTC. Its protein product is CASSFRMRSGYTF.

The genes are TRBV30 and TRBJ1-6; D is ambiguous. The CDR3 covers 14 residues. The germline V gene encodes CDR1 GTSNPN and CDR2 SVGIG (reference sequence). The V gene lost 3 bases and the J gene lost 10 bases, with 16 bases spanning the gap. CDR3 in DNA: TGTGCCTGGAGCGCCGAGAGGGTATGGTCACCCCTCCACTTT. Its translation is CAWSAERVWSPLHF.